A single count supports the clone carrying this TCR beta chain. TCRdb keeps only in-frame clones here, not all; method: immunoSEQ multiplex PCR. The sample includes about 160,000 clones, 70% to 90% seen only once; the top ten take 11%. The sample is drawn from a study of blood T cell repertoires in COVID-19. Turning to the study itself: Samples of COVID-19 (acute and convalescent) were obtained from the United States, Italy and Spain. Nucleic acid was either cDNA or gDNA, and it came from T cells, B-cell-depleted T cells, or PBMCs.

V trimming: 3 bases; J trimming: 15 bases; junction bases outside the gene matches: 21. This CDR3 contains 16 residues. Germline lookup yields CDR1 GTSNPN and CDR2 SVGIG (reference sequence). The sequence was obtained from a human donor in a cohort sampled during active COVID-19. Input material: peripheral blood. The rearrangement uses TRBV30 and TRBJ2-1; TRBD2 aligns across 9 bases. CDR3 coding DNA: TGTGCCTGGAGCCCCCCTCTCGTTGGCGGGGGGGTGACGCGGTTCTTC. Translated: CAWSPPLVGGGVTRFF.